This T cell receptor beta chain originates from a study of cytomegalovirus exposure and HLA in healthy donors. The germline V gene has CDR1 SEHNR and CDR2 FQNEAQ (reference sequence). The V and J ends lost 3 bases and 5 bases, in that order; junction bases with no gene match: 9. CDR3 length: 15 residues. PCR involved 60 Vbeta and 13 Jbeta primers. How the authors handled the data: Some 80 million unique TCR beta chains, 10 million to 14 million shared, were counted in a later analysis. Repertoires were generated with immunoSEQ multiplex PCR, while TCRdb's copy carries only in-frame clones and drops some. Clone size and V and J calls were adopted from that table, with D and trimming inferred from the DNA. This table holds roughly 120,000 clones, 65% to 75% found once. As concerns this clone: Its cognate antigen is unknown.

General study points: Rates of TCR association differed by HLA locus in a later analysis, with DRB1 highest and HLA-C lowest. In vitro testing confirmed three CMV-associated chains as specific for CMV antigens. Because they were indistinguishable, some V segments, including TRBV6-2 and TRBV6-3, were excluded.

The sample comprised PBMCs. The TCR sequence derives from a woman between 50 and 59 years old in good health and CMV-seropositive. The V gene is TRBV7-9, the J gene TRBJ2-5; 7 bases align to TRBD2. CDR3 coding DNA: TGTGCCAGCAGCTTTAAGTCTAGCGGAGGGGAGACCCAGTACTTC. It is translated as CASSFKSSGGETQYF. Full variable domain (missing parts from reference TRBV7-9 and TRBJ2-5): DTGVSQNPRHKITKRGQNVTFRCDPISEHNRLYWYRQTLGQGPEFLTYFQNEAQLEKSRLLSDRFSAERPKGSFSTLEIQRTEQGDSAMYLCASSFKSSGGETQYFGPGTRLLVL.